A single sample gave rise to the 17 T cell receptor beta chains below, sequenced in a study of blood T cell repertoires in COVID-19 (dated by TCRdb to 2020 to 2021). Library preparation employed the immunoSEQ multiplex PCR assay. TCRdb took this table from immuneACCESS and kept in-frame rearrangements with V and J called. Such tables lack part of the clones; where checked against another copy, unresolved V genes explain under half of the gap, and the rest is unexplained. Counted in this sample were around 290,000 clones; approximately 87% of them appeared once. The top ten hold about 8% of the sample. Sequenced material: peripheral blood. Every receptor here comes from a woman between 45 and 65 years old who had recovered from COVID-19.

Note on this clone: The identical CDR3 is also encoded by other nucleotide sequences in the sample. CDR3 residues: CASSLQGSYEQYF. The CDR3 nucleotides are TGTGCCAGCAGTTTGCAGGGGAGCTACGAGCAGTACTTC. This chain joins TRBV28 and TRBJ2-7, with D perhaps TRBD1 (6 bases). The CDR3 extends over 13 amino acids. Germline CDR1 reads MDHEN; CDR2 reads SYDVKM. The V gene lost 3 bases and the J gene lost 3 bases, with 9 bases spanning the gap.

This chain connects TRBV20-1 to TRBJ2-1, with TRBD1 matching 8 bases. CDR3 length: 15 residues. V trimming: 5 bases; J trimming: 6 bases; junction bases outside the gene matches: 12. Germline lookup yields CDR1 DFQATT and CDR2 SNEGSKA (reference sequence). The CDR3 reads CSAGDQGALFNEQFF. CDR3 DNA: TGCAGTGCTGGTGACCAGGGGGCCCTGTTCAATGAGCAGTTCTTC.

J is TRBJ1-1 and V is TRBV5-6, with D unclear. V was clipped by 1 base and J by 1 base, with 11 bases between them. The CDR3 is made up of 15 amino acids. In germline, CDR1 is SGHDT, CDR2 YYEEEE. The CDR3 region has the DNA TGTGCCAGCAGCTTGAGCTGGGCGGGGAACACTGAAGCTTTCTTT. Its protein is CASSLSWAGNTEAFF.

V is TRBV10-1 and J is TRBJ2-3; D gene ambiguous. The CDR3 is 13 residues long. The ends were cut back, 4 bases at V and 4 bases at J, with 9 bases in the middle. Per germline, CDR1 WNHNN and CDR2 SYGVQD (reference sequence). CDR3 residues: CASSGPGADTQYF. The CDR3 DNA follows: TGCGCCAGCAGTGGACCGGGTGCAGATACGCAGTATTTT.

The CDR3 region has the DNA TGTGCCAGCAGCCAGAGCGGGGGCAACAATGAGCAGTTCTTC. Translation gives CASSQSGGNNEQFF. The chain carries TRBV3-1 (or the pseudogene TRBV3-2) and TRBJ2-1; TRBD2 matches 8 bases. The CDR3 is 14 residues long. The ends lost 3 bases at V and 5 bases at J; junction bases unmatched: 3. The germline CDR1 and CDR2 sequences are LGHDT and YNNKEL (reference sequence).

This rearrangement joins TRBV18 to TRBJ1-5, with 9 bases lining up with TRBD1. In germline, CDR1 is KGHSH, CDR2 LQKENI. CDR3 size: 17 residues. J lost 1 base, V lost 3 bases, and 7 bases had no gene match. The CDR3 region has the DNA TGTGCCAGCTCACCGGGGGGGACAGGGCAAAGCAATCAGCCCCAGCATTTT. Its protein is CASSPGGTGQSNQPQHF.

This rearrangement joins TRBV28 to TRBJ2-7; D might be TRBD1 (6 bases). The V end lost 5 bases, the J end lost 5 bases, and 19 bases lay between the germline ends. CDR3 length: 15 residues. From germline, CDR1 is MDHEN and CDR2 SYDVKM. CDR3 nucleotides: TGTGCCAGCAGTCCGTCCGCAGGGGACGGCAACGAGCAGTACTTC. Translation: CASSPSAGDGNEQYF.

The rearrangement joins TRBV5-1 to TRBJ2-7; 7 nucleotides agree with TRBD1. Germline-derived CDR1 and CDR2 are SGHRS and YFSETQ. Trimming removed 2 bases from V and 6 bases from J; junction bases left unmatched: 8. The CDR3 consists of 14 residues. This CDR3 reads CASSFTQGPGEQYF. Here the CDR3 DNA reads TGCGCCAGCAGCTTCACACAGGGGCCAGGCGAGCAGTACTTC.

V usage is TRBV6-2 or TRBV6-3 and J usage is TRBJ1-6; D perhaps matches TRBD1 (5 bases). CDR1 and CDR2 (germline): MNHEY, SVGEGT. CDR3 length equals 11 residues. V was trimmed by 4 bases and J by 12 bases, leaving 7 bases between them. CDR3 nucleotide sequence: TGTGCCAGCAGTTCTCAGGGACCCCTCCACTTT. Translating gives CASSSQGPLHF.

The chain couples TRBV19 to TRBJ1-1; 7 bases align to TRBD1. With 3 bases clipped from V and 1 base from J, the junction kept 2 bases outside the gene matches. The CDR3 length is 14 residues. The germline V gene encodes CDR1 LNHDA and CDR2 SQIVND (reference sequence). In DNA form, the CDR3 reads TGTGCCAGTAGTATTTGGACAGGGAACACTGAAGCTTTCTTT. As protein: CASSIWTGNTEAFF.

This chain connects TRBV5-1 to TRBJ2-7, with 9 nucleotides matching TRBD1. V gave up 4 bases and J gave up 3 bases; unmatched junction bases: 2. The CDR3 length is 13 residues. Germline CDR1 and CDR2: SGHRS and YFSETQ. The CDR3 DNA sequence: TGCGCCAGCAGCACGGGACAGGGCTACGAGCAGTACTTC. Residues: CASSTGQGYEQYF.

The chain employs TRBV19 and TRBJ2-6; 12 bases line up with TRBD2. This CDR3 spans 18 amino acids. Germline-derived CDR1 and CDR2 are LNHDA and SQIVND (reference sequence). V dropped 3 bases and J dropped 0; count of bases not matched to a gene: 3. In DNA, the CDR3 is TGTGCCAGTAGTATCCTAGCGGGAGGGTTCTCTGGGGCCAACGTCCTGACTTTC. This sequence encodes CASSILAGGFSGANVLTF.

This clone appeared once. The chain combines TRBV12-3 or TRBV12-4 with TRBJ2-7, with a possible D match to TRBD2 (6 bases). Deletions cut 6 bases from V and 8 bases from J, with 14 bases between. This CDR3 contains 12 residues. For the CDR3, the DNA is TGTGCCAGCAGCCCTACGGGGGACCAGCAGTACTTC. It yields the protein CASSPTGDQQYF.

This clone appeared once. This rearrangement joins TRBV28 to TRBJ2-1; D is perhaps TRBD1 (6 bases). The length of the CDR3 is 16 residues. CDR1 is MDHEN and CDR2 is SYDVKM in the germline V gene. The ends were cut back, 6 bases at V and 0 bases at J, with 15 bases in the middle. CDR3 sequence (DNA): TGTGCCAGCAGACGGGACATTCTCCTCTCCTACAATGAGCAGTTCTTC. Encoded protein: CASRRDILLSYNEQFF.

The V and J genes are TRBV7-8 and TRBJ1-6, with D possibly being TRBD1 (5 bases). CDR1 and CDR2 from the germline V gene are SGHVS and FQNEAQ. Trimming removed 1 base from V and 8 bases from J, with 12 bases in between. CDR3 size: 15 residues. The CDR3 is CASSLELGLDSPLHF. As DNA, the CDR3 is TGTGCCAGCAGCTTAGAGCTGGGGCTGGATTCACCCCTCCACTTT.

V gene TRBV19 combines with J gene TRBJ2-5, with 9 nucleotides matching TRBD2. Looked up from germline, CDR1 is LNHDA and CDR2 is SQIVND (reference sequence). The CDR3 length is 16 residues. V lost 1 base to trimming and J lost 5 bases; unmatched junction nucleotides: 8. This chain's CDR3 is CASSIGGGRALETQYF. Written as DNA, the CDR3 is TGTGCCAGTAGTATAGGAGGCGGGAGGGCCTTGGAGACCCAGTACTTC.

This clone was recorded once. CDR3 in DNA: TGTGCCAGCAGCCACGACAGGCAGACCTACGAGCAGTACTTC. Translation: CASSHDRQTYEQYF. The chain uses TRBV7-7 and TRBJ2-7; a possible D gene is TRBD1 (6 bases). The CDR3 spans 14 residues. Germline V gene lookup returns CDR1 SSHAT and CDR2 FNYEAQ (reference sequence). The ends were cut back, 5 bases at V and 2 bases at J, with 13 bases in the middle. The whole variable domain, filled in from reference TRBV7-7 and TRBJ2-7, reads GAGVSQSPRYKVTKRGQDVTLRCDPISSHATLYWYQQALGQGPEFLTYFNYEAQPDKSGLPSDRFSAERPEGSISTLTIQRTEQRDSAMYRCASSHDRQTYEQYFGPGTRLTVT.